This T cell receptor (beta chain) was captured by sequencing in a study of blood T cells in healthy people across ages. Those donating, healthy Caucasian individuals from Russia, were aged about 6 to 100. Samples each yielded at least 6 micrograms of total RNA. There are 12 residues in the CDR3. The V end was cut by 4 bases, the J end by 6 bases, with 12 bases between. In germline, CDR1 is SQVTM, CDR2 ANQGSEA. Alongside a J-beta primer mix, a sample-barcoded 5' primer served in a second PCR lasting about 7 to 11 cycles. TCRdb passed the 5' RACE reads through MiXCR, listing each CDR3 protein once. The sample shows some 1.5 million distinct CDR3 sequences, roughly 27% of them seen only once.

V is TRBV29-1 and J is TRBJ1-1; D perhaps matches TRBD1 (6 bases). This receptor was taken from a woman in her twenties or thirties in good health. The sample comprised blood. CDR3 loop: CSVVAGGSEAFF. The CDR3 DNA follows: TGCAGCGTTGTAGCGGGGGGCTCTGAAGCTTTCTTT.